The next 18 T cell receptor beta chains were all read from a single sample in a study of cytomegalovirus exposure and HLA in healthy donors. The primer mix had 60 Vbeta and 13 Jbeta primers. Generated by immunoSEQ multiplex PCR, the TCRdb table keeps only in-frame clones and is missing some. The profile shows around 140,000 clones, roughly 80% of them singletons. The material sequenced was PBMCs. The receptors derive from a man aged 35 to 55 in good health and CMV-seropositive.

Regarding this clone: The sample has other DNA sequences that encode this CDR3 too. Written as DNA, the CDR3 is TGTGCCAGCAGCCAGGGACAGGGGAAACAGGAGACCCAGTACTTC. Translating it yields CASSQGQGKQETQYF. V and J are TRBV11-2 and TRBJ2-5; 10 positions agree with TRBD1. CDR1 SGHAT and CDR2 FQNNGV come from the germline V gene. The trim removed 5 bases at V and 5 bases at J, leaving 8 bases unmatched. The CDR3 runs to 15 residues.

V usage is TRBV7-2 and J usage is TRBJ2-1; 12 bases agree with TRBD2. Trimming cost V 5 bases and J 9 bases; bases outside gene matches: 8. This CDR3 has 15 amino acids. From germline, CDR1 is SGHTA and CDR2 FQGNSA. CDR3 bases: TGTGCCAGCAGCCCCCCTAGCGGGAGGGCCCTTGAGCAGTTCTTC. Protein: CASSPPSGRALEQFF.

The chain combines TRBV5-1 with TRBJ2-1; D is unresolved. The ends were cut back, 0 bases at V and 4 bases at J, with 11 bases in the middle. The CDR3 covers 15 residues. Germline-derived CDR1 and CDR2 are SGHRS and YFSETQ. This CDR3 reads CASSLEYPGYNEQFF. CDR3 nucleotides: TGCGCCAGCAGCTTGGAGTATCCCGGTTACAATGAGCAGTTCTTC.

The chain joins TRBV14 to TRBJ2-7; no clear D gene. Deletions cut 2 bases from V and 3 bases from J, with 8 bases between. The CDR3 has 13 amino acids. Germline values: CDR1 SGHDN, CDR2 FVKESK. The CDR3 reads CASSQTALYEQYF. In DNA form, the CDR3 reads TGTGCCAGCAGCCAAACAGCCCTCTACGAGCAGTACTTC.

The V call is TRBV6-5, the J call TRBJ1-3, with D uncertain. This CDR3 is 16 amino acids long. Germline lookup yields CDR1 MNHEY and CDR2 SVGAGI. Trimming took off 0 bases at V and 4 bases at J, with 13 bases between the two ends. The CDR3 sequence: CASSYSTPTPGNTIYF. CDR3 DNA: TGTGCCAGCAGTTACTCTACACCAACCCCCGGAAACACCATATATTTT.

In DNA form, the CDR3 reads TGTGCCAGCAGCTTTTCTACCCTTGAAGCTTTCTTT. This encodes CASSFSTLEAFF. The chain employs TRBV7-9 and TRBJ1-1; D unclear. Germline CDR1 is SEHNR and CDR2 is FQNEAQ (reference sequence). The germline V and J ends were trimmed by 3 bases and 7 bases, with 9 bases remaining between them. There are 12 residues in the CDR3.

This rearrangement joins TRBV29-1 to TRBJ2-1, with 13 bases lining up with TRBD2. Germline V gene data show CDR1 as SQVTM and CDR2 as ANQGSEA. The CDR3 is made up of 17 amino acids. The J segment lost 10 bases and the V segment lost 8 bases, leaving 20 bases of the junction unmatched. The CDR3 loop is CSQVSRTSGRGSWEQFF. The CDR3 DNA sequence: TGCAGCCAAGTATCTCGGACTAGCGGGAGAGGTTCGTGGGAGCAGTTCTTC.

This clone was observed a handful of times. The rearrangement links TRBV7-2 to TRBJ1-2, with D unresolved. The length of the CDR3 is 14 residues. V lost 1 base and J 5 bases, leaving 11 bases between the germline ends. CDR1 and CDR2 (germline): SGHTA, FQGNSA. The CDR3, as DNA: TGTGCCAGCAGCTTAGGACACGCCAATTATGGCTACACCTTC. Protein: CASSLGHANYGYTF. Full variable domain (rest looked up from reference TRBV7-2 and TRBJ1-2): GAGVSQSPSNKVTEKGKDVELRCDPISGHTALYWYRQSLGQGLEFLIYFQGNSAPDKSGLPSDRFSAERTGGSVSTLTIQRTQQEDSAVYLCASSLGHANYGYTFGSGTRLTVV.

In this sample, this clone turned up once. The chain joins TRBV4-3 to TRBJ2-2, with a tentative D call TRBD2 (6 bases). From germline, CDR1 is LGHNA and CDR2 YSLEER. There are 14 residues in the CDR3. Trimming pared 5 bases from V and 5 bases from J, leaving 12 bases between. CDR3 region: CASSWVEGTGELFF. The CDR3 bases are TGCGCCAGCAGCTGGGTGGAGGGGACCGGGGAGCTGTTTTTT.

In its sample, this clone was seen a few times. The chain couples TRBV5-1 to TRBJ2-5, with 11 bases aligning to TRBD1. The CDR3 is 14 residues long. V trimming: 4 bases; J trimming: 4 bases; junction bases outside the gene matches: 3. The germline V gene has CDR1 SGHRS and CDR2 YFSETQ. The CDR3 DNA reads TGCGCCAGCAGCCGCGGGACAGGGGGAGAGACCCAGTACTTC. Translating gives CASSRGTGGETQYF.

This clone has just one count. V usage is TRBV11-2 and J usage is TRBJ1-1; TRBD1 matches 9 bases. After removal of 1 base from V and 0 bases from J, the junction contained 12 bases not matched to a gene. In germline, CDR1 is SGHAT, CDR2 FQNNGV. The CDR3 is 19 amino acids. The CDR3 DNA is TGTGCCAGCAGCTTAGGTCTCCAAGGACAGGGGATACTGAACACTGAAGCTTTCTTT. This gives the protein CASSLGLQGQGILNTEAFF.

CDR3 loop: CSVDRDMNTEAFF. The DNA for the CDR3 is TGCAGCGTTGATCGGGACATGAACACTGAAGCTTTCTTT. This chain connects TRBV29-1 to TRBJ1-1; D perhaps matches TRBD1 (6 bases). The CDR3 is 13 amino acids. CDR1 and CDR2 from the germline V gene are SQVTM and ANQGSEA. V lost 3 bases, J lost 0 bases, and 8 bases lay in between.

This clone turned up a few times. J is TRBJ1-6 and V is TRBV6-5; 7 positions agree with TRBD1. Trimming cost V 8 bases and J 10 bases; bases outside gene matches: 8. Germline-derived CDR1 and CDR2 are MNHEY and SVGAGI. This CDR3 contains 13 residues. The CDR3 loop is CASGTDRDSPLHF. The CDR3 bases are TGTGCCAGCGGCACCGACAGGGACTCACCCCTCCACTTT.

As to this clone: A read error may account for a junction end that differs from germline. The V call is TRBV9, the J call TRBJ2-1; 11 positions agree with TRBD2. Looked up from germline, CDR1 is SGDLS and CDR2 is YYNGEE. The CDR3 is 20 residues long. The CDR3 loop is CASSASIATQLAGAYNEQFF. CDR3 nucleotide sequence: TGTGCCAGCAGCGCCTCGATCGCGACCCAACTAGCGGGAGCCTATAATGAGCAGTTCTTC.

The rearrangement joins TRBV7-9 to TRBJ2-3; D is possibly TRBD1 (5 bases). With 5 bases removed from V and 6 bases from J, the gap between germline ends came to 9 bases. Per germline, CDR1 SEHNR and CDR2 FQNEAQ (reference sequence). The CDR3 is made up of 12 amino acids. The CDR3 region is CASSPQGDTQYF. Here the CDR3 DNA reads TGTGCCAGCAGCCCCCAGGGTGATACGCAGTATTTT.

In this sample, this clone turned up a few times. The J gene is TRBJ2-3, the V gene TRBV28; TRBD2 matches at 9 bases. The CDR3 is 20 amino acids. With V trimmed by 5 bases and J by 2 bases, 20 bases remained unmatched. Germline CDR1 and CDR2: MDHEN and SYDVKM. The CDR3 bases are TGTGCCAGCAGTGTCCCGCGGGCTAGCGGGATGGAGCGGGACACAGATACGCAGTATTTT. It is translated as CASSVPRASGMERDTDTQYF.

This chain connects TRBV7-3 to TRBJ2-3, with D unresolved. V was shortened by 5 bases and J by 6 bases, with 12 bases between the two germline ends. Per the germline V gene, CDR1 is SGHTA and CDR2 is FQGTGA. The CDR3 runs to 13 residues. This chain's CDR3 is CASSAAPADTQYF. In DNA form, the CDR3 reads TGTGCCAGCAGCGCCGCCCCCGCGGATACGCAGTATTTT.

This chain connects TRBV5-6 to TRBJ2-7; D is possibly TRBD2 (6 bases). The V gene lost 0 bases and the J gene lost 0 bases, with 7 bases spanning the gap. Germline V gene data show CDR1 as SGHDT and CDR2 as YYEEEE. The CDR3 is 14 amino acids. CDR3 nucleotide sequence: TGTGCCAGCAGCTTGGGGGGGGTCTCCTACGAGCAGTACTTC. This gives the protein CASSLGGVSYEQYF.